This T cell receptor (beta chain) was sequenced during a study of graft-versus-host responses after intestinal transplantation. Study-wide background: All recipients were transplanted with multivisceral, liver-intestinal, or isolated intestinal grafts. The study gave all recipients anti-thymocyte globulin induction, then tacrolimus and steroids for three to four years.

The assay was immunoSEQ multiplex PCR, and TCRdb's table has in-frame clones only and misses some. The sample lists over 65,000 clones, 85% to 95% occurring once. The CDR3 is 13 residues long. Trimming shortened V by 3 bases and J by 7 bases, and 10 bases separated the two germline ends. Per germline, CDR1 SEHNR and CDR2 FQNEAQ (reference sequence). Findings and limits, study-wide: Detected in recipient marrow were GvH clones, some of which were first observed in ileum or blood. High graft-versus-host to host-versus-graft clonal ratios were found in allografts of patients who had graft-donor T cell macrochimerism.

Remarks on this clone: Its cognate antigen is unknown.

The receptor was derived from a human donor who was the organ donor for an intestinal transplant. The chain employs TRBV7-9 and TRBJ1-5; D not certain. This sample comprised unstimulated CD8+ T cells sorted from spleen or lymph node cells, obtained before transplant. Written as DNA, the CDR3 is TGTGCCAGCAGCTTTGGGGTAGAACAGCCCCAGCATTTT. It is translated as CASSFGVEQPQHF. Full variable domain (missing parts from reference TRBV7-9 and TRBJ1-5): DTGVSQNPRHKITKRGQNVTFRCDPISEHNRLYWYRQTLGQGPEFLTYFQNEAQLEKSRLLSDRFSAERPKGSFSTLEIQRTEQGDSAMYLCASSFGVEQPQHFGDGTRLSIL.